The rows below give T cell receptor beta chains drawn from one sample of a study of cytomegalovirus exposure and HLA in healthy donors. Sequencing used immunoSEQ multiplex PCR; TCRdb keeps in-frame clones, though not all of them. The repertoire holds about 190,000 clones, with over 70% as singletons. The sequenced sample was PBMCs. Source of these receptors: a man between 50 and 59 years old in good health and CMV-seronegative. CDR3s include the opening cysteine and the closing phenylalanine or tryptophan.

j_call | v_call | cdr3_aa
TRBJ2-7 | TRBV5-1 | CASSFTSGGFYEQYF
TRBJ1-5 | TRBV7-8 | CASSLGAPSNQPQHF
TRBJ2-2 | TRBV2 | CASSLEGGAGELFF
TRBJ2-6 | TRBV27 | CASSLVGQGRSGANVLTF
TRBJ1-6 | TRBV7-9 | CASSLAGQWAPLHF
TRBJ2-1 | TRBV11-3 | CASSPGTKTYNEQFF
TRBJ2-2 | TRBV11-2 | CASSSLGTGELFF
TRBJ1-1 | TRBV5-1 | CASSLGGGDTEAFF
TRBJ2-3 | TRBV27 | CASSFMSRVGASDTQYF
TRBJ2-2 | TRBV29-1 | CSAQVRDYTGELFF
TRBJ2-1 | TRBV4-1 | CASSQEASGGAMAQFF
TRBJ2-2 | TRBV6-5 | CAARTGHTGELFF
TRBJ2-7 | TRBV5-8 | CASSYHRVSRYEQYF
TRBJ2-5 | TRBV7-9 | CASSLGTSGVGRTQYF
TRBJ2-5 | TRBV7-8 | CASSSPSETQYF
TRBJ2-7 | TRBV12-5 | CASGQVNLYEQYF
TRBJ2-7 | TRBV30 | CAWIAGGYEQYF
TRBJ2-1 | TRBV5-6 | CASSLGQGGRNEQFF
TRBJ1-6 | TRBV5-6 | CASSTGQVQNNSPLHF
TRBJ1-1 | TRBV5-1 | CASSYDRTMNTEAFF
TRBJ1-5 | TRBV7-2 | CASSLVQGNQPQHF
TRBJ2-7 | TRBV29-1 | CSVGQGTEQYF
TRBJ2-5 | TRBV7-9 | CASSYELAVQETQYF
TRBJ2-1 | TRBV7-8 | CASSPTSGGGVEQFF
TRBJ1-2 | TRBV5-5 | CASSTDLLKANYGYTF
TRBJ1-1 | TRBV14 | CASSQSTVWNTEAFF
TRBJ2-5 | TRBV7-2 | CASSLDFLRIGTQYF
TRBJ2-1 | TRBV5-4 | CASSPGGSYNEQFF
TRBJ1-1 | TRBV5-6 | CASSFGGVYEAFF
TRBJ2-3 | TRBV19 | CASSIPQGFDTQYF